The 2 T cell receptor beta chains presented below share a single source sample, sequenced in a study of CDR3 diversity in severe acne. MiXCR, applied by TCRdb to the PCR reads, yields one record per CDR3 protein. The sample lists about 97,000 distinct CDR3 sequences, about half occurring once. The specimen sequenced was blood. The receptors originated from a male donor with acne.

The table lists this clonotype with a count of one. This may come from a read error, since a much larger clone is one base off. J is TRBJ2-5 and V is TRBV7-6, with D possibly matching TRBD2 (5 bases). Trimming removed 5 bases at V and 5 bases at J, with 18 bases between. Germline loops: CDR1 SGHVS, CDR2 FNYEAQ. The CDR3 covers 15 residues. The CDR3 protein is CASSPYTSRRETQYF. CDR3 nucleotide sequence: TGTGCCAGCAGCCCTTACACCTCTAGGAGGGAGACCCAGTACTTC.

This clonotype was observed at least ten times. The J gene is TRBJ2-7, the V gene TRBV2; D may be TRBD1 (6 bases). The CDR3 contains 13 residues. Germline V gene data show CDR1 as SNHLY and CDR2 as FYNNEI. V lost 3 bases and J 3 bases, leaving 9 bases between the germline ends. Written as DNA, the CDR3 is TGTGCCAGCAGTGACGGGACAAACTACGAGCAGTACTTC. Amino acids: CASSDGTNYEQYF.